This TCR beta chain was found in a study of cytomegalovirus exposure and HLA in healthy donors. Study outcomes and limitations: A missense variant in DCLRE1C was later tied to TCR beta V- and J-gene trimming.

CDR3 length: 14 amino acids. The V gene end was trimmed by 6 bases and the J gene end by 5 bases; junction bases not matched to a gene: 7. Germline V gives CDR1 ENHRY, CDR2 SYGVKD. The donors (healthy individuals) were bone marrow donors. In nominal health when sampled, donors likely had unrecorded immune exposures nonetheless. PCR involved 60 Vbeta and 13 Jbeta primers. Using immunoSEQ multiplex PCR, the repertoire was profiled, and TCRdb retains in-frame clones only, with some absent. The top ten hold 7.7% of the sample, which has over 100,000 clones, about 80% seen once. This clone was seen just once. Its specificity is unknown.

The sequencing input was PBMCs. The receptor was derived from a woman in her forties or fifties in good health and CMV-seropositive. The chain is built from TRBV10-3 and TRBJ1-5; 7 nucleotides align to TRBD1. CDR3 sequence (DNA): TGTGCCATCAGAAAGCAGGGGGGAGATCAGCCCCAGCATTTT. This encodes CAIRKQGGDQPQHF.